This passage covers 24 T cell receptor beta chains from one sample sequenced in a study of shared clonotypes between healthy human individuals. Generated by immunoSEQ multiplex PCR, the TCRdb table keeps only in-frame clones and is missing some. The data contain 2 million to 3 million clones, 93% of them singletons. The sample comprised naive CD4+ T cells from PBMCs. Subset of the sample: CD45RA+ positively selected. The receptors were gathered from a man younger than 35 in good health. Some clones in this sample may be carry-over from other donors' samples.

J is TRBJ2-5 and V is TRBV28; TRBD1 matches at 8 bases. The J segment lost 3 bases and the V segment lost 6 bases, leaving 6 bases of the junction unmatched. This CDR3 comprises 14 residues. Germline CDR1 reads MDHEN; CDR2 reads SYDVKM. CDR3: CASSTHRGEETQYF. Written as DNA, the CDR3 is TGTGCCAGCAGCACGCACAGGGGGGAAGAGACCCAGTACTTC.

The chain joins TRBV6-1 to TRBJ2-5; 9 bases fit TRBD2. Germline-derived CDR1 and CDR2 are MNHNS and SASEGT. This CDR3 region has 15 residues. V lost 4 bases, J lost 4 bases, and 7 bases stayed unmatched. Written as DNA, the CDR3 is TGTGCCAGCAGTGGGAATAGCGGGAGATCAGAGACCCAGTACTTC. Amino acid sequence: CASSGNSGRSETQYF.

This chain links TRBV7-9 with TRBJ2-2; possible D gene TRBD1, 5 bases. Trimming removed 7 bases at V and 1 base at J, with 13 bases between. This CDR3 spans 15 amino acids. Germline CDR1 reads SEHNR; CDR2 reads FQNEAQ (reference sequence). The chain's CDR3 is CASTPATVNTGELFF. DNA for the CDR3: TGTGCCAGCACCCCGGCGACAGTGAACACCGGGGAGCTGTTTTTT.

The CDR3 sequence: CSVDARGLSGELFF. CDR3 DNA: TGCAGCGTTGATGCCAGGGGGCTATCCGGGGAGCTGTTTTTT. The chain couples TRBV29-1 to TRBJ2-2, with TRBD1 identical over 8 bases. Trimming removed 3 bases from V and 6 bases from J; junction bases left unmatched: 6. Germline CDR1 SQVTM, CDR2 ANQGSEA. The CDR3 is made up of 14 amino acids.

CDR3 sequence reads: CASASAGELFF. DNA for the CDR3: TGTGCCTCAGCATCGGCCGGGGAGCTGTTTTTT. V gene TRBV30 combines with J gene TRBJ2-2; D gene ambiguous. The CDR3 covers 11 residues. In germline, CDR1 is GTSNPN, CDR2 SVGIG (reference sequence). Trimming took 7 bases from V and 6 from J, leaving 9 bases between them.

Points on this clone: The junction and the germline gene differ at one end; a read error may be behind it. The CDR3 sequence: CAAGTSGSLHF. DNA for the CDR3: TGTGCCGCCGGGACTAGCGGGAGTTTACACTTC. The chain is built from TRBV10-3 and TRBJ2-7; TRBD2 matches at 14 bases. The CDR3 spans 11 residues. Germline CDR1 reads ENHRY; CDR2 reads SYGVKD.

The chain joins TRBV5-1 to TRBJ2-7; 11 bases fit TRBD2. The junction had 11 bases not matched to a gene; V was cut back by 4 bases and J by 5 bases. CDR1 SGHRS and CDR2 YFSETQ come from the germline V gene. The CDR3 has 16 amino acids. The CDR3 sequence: CASSAVLAGVLDEQYF. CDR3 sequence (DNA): TGCGCCAGCAGCGCGGTACTAGCGGGAGTTCTGGACGAGCAGTACTTC.

CDR3 sequence (DNA): TGTGCCAGCAGTTTAAGACGAAGTACTAGCAATCAGCCCCAGCATTTT. Its translation: CASSLRRSTSNQPQHF. The genes are TRBV28 and TRBJ1-5; D is ambiguous. The germline V gene encodes CDR1 MDHEN and CDR2 SYDVKM. This CDR3 region has 16 residues. The V and J ends lost 2 bases and 0 bases respectively, with 11 bases between them.

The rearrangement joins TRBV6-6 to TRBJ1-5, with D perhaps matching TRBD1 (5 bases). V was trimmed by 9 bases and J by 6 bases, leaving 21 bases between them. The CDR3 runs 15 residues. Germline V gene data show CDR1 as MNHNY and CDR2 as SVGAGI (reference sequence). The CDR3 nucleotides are TGTGCCAGTCAGCTACAAATCGGTGGGGCTCAGCCCCAGCATTTT. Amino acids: CASQLQIGGAQPQHF.

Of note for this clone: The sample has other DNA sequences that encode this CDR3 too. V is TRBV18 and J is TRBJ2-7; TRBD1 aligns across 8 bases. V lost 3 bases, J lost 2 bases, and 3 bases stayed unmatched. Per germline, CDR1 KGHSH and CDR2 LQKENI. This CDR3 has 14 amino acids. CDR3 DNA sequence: TGTGCCAGCTCACCGGGACAGGACGCCTACGAGCAGTACTTC. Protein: CASSPGQDAYEQYF. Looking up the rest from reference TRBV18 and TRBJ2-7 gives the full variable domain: NAGVMQNPRHLVRRRGQEARLRCSPMKGHSHVYWYRQLPEEGLKFMVYLQKENIIDESGMPKERFSAEFPKEGPSILRIQQVVRGDSAAYFCASSPGQDAYEQYFGPGTRLTVT.

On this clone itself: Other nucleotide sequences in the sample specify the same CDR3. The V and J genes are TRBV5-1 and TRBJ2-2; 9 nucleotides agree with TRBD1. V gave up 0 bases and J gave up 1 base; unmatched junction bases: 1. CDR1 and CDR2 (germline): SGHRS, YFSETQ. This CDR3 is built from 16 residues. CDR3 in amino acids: CASSLVGQGNTGELFF. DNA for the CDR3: TGCGCCAGCAGCTTGGTGGGACAGGGGAACACCGGGGAGCTGTTTTTT.

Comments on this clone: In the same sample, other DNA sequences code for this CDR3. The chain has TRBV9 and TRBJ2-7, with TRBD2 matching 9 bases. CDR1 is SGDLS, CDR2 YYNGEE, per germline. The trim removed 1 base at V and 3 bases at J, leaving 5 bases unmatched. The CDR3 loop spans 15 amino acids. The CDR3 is CASSVSGLASYEQYF. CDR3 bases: TGTGCCAGCAGCGTATCCGGACTAGCGAGCTACGAGCAGTACTTC.

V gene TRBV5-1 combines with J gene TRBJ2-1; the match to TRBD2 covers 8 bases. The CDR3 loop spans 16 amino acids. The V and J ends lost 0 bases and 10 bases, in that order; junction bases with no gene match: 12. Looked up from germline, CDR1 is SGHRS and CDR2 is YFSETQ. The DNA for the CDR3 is TGCGCCAGCAGCTTGGCCGTGCAGCGGGGGTCAAACGAGCAGTTCTTC. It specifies CASSLAVQRGSNEQFF.

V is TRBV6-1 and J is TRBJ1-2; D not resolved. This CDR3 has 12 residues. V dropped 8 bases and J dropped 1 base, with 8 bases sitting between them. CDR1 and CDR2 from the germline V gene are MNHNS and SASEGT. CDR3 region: CASAENNYGYTF. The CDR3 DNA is TGTGCCAGCGCAGAAAATAACTATGGCTACACCTTC.

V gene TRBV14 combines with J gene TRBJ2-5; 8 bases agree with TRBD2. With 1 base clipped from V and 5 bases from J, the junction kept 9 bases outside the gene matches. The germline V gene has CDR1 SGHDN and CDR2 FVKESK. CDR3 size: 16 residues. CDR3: CASSQARGLEPETQYF. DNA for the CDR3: TGTGCCAGCAGCCAAGCCCGGGGACTAGAGCCCGAGACCCAGTACTTC.

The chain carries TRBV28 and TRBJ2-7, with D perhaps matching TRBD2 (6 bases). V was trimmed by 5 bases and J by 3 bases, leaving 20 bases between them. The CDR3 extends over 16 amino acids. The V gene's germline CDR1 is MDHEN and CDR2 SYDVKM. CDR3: CASSASVGGLYYEQYF. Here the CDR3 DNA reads TGTGCCAGCAGTGCATCCGTCGGGGGATTATACTACGAGCAGTACTTC.

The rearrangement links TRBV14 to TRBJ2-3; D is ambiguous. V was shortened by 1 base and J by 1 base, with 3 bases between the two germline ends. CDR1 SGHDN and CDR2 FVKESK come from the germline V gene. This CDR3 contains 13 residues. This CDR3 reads CASSQGGTDTQYF. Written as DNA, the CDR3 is TGTGCCAGCAGCCAAGGAGGCACAGATACGCAGTATTTT. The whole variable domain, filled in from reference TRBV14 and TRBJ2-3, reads EAGVTQFPSHSVIEKGQTVTLRCDPISGHDNLYWYRRVMGKEIKFLLHFVKESKQDESGMPNNRFLAERTGGTYSTLKVQPAELEDSGVYFCASSQGGTDTQYFGPGTRLTVL.

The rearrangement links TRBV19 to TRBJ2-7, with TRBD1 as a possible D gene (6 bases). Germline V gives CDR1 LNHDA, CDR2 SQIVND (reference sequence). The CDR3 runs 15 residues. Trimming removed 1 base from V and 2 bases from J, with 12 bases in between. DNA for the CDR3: TGTGCCAGTAGTATAGGAAGGACAGCCACCTACGAGCAGTACTTC. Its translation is CASSIGRTATYEQYF.

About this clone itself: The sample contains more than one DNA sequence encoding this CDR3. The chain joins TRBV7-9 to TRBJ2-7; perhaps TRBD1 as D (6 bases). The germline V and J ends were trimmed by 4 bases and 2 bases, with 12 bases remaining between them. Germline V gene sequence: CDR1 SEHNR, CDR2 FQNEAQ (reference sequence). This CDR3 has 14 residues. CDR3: CASSSQGGTYEQYF. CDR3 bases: TGTGCCAGCAGCTCACAAGGGGGTACCTACGAGCAGTACTTC.

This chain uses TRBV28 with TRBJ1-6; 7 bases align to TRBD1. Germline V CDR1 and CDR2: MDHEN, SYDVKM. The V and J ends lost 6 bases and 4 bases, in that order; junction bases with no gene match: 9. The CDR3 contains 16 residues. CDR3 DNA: TGTGCCAGCAGCTCTCCCGGGACAGCGTATAATTCACCCCTCCACTTT. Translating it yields CASSSPGTAYNSPLHF.

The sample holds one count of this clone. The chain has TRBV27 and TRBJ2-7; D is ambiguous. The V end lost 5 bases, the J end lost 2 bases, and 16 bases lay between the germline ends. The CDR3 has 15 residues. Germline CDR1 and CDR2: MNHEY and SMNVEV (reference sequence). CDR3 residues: CASSTLGVNTYEQYF. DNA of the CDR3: TGTGCCAGCAGTACTCTGGGTGTCAATACCTACGAGCAGTACTTC.

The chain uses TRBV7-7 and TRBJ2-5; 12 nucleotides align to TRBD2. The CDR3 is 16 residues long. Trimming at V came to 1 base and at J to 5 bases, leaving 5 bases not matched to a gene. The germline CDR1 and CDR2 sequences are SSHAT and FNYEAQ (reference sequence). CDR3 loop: CASSLGTSGVGETQYF. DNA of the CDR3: TGTGCCAGCAGCTTAGGGACTAGCGGGGTCGGGGAGACCCAGTACTTC. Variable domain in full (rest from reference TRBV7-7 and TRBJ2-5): GAGVSQSPRYKVTKRGQDVTLRCDPISSHATLYWYQQALGQGPEFLTYFNYEAQPDKSGLPSDRFSAERPEGSISTLTIQRTEQRDSAMYRCASSLGTSGVGETQYFGPGTRLLVL.

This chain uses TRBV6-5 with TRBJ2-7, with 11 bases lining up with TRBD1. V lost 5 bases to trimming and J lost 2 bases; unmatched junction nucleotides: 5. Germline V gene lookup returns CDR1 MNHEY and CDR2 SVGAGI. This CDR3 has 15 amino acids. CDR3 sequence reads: CASSLRDRGTYEQYF. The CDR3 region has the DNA TGTGCCAGCAGTCTCCGGGACAGGGGGACCTACGAGCAGTACTTC.

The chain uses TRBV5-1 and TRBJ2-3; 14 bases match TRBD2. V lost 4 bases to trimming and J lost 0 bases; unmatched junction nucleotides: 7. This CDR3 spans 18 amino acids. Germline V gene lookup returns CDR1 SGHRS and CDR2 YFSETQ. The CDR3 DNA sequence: TGCGCCAGCAGCGCCGGGACTAGCGGGAGAGCTAGCACAGATACGCAGTATTTT. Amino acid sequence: CASSAGTSGRASTDTQYF.